This T cell receptor (beta chain) was documented in a study of T cells after yellow fever vaccination. V gave up 5 bases and J gave up 8 bases, with 11 bases separating them. Germline V gene sequence: CDR1 SQVTM, CDR2 ANQGSEA. This CDR3 comprises 11 residues. Turning to this clonotype: What it recognizes is unknown.

A single record per CDR3 protein comes from TCRdb applying MiXCR to the 5' RACE reads. This sample has 300,000 to 350,000 distinct CDR3 sequences; around 11% occur once, and the top ten carry about 3.5%. Findings of the study overall: Post-booster reappearance was seen for most primary-vaccination clones (around 96% CD4, 85% to 90% CD8).

The receptor was derived from a man aged 18 to 29 who received the YFV17D yellow fever vaccine. V usage is TRBV29-1 and J usage is TRBJ2-3; weak D call: TRBD2 (6 bases). The specimen was CD4+ T cells sorted from PBMCs, collected 45 days after the yellow fever booster vaccination. CDR3 loop: CSVREEGTQYF. The CDR3 coding sequence is TGCAGCGTTCGAGAGGAGGGTACGCAGTATTTT.